The sequence of this T cell receptor (beta chain) was determined in a study of blood T cell repertoires in COVID-19. Study at large: Nucleic acid was either cDNA or gDNA, and it came from T cells, B-cell-depleted T cells, or PBMCs.

As processed by the authors: Reference gene primer amplification gave nucleated cell count estimates. The data were produced by immunoSEQ multiplex PCR, yet TCRdb's version contains in-frame clones alone and is incomplete. The V and J calls and clone size are taken from that table; D and trimming were inferred from the DNA. The sample consists of 300,000 to 350,000 clones, almost 90% of them appearing once. CDR3 length equals 12 residues. Trimming pared 4 bases from V and 2 bases from J, leaving 5 bases between. Germline CDR1 MDHEN, CDR2 SYDVKM. The rearrangement joins TRBV28 to TRBJ1-2; D remains ambiguous. The sequenced material came from PBMCs or T cells enriched from blood (not recorded which). The clonotype comes from a young woman with acute COVID-19. The CDR3 sequence: CASSSQNYGYTF. The CDR3 DNA reads TGTGCCAGCAGTTCCCAGAACTATGGCTACACCTTC.